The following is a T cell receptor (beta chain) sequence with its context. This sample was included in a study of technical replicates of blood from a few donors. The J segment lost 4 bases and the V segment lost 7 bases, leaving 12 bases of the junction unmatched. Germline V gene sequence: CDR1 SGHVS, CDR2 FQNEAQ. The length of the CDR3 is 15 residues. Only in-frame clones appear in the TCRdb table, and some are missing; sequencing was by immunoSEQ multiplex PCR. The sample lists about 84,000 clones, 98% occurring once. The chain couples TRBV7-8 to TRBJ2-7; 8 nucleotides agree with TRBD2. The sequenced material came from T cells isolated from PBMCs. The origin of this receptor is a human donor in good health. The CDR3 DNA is TGTGCCAGCAACAACCGGGGGGGCCTAAAGTACGAGCAGTACTTC. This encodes CASNNRGGLKYEQYF.